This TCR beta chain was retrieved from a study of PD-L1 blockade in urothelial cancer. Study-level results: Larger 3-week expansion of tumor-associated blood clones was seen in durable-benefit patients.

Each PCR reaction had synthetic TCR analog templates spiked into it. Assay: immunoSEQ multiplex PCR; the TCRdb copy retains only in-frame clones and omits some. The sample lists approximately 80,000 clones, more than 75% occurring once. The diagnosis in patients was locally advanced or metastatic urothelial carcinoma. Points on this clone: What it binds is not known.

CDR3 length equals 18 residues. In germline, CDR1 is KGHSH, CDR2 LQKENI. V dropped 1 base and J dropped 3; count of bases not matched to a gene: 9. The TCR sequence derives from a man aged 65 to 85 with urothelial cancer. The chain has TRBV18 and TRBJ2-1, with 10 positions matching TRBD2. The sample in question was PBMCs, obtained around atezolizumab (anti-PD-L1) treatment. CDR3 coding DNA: TGTGCCAGCTCACCACAGGCTAGCGGGAGTGACCTCTACAATGAGCAGTTCTTC. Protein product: CASSPQASGSDLYNEQFF.